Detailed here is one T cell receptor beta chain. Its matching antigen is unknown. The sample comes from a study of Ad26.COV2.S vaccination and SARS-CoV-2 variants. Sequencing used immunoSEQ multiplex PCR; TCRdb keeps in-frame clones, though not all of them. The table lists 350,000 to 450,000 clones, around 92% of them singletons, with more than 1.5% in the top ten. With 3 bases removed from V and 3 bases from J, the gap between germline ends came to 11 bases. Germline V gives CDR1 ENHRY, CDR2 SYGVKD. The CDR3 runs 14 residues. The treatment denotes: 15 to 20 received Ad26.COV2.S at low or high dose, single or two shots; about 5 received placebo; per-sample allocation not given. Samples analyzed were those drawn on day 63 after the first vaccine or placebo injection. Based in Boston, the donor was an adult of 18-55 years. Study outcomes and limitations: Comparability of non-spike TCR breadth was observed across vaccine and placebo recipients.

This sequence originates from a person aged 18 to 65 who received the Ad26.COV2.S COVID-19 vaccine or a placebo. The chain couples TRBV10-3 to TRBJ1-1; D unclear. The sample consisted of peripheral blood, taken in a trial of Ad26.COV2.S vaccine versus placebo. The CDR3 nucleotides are TGTGCCATCAGTGATCTGGGCGGGGACACTGAAGCTTTCTTT. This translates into CAISDLGGDTEAFF.